This TCR beta chain was sequenced for a study of T cells in Graves' hyperthyroidism and ophthalmopathy (dated by TCRdb to between 2017 and 2020). For the wider study: Peripheral blood samples were taken at the time of initial diagnosis, prior to any treatment. To identify TCR V-J signatures that set the groups apart, the researchers used a discovery cohort of about a hundred patients, made up of 43 with Graves' ophthalmopathy and some 55 with stable Graves' hyperthyroidism. Prospective prediction of ophthalmopathy was tested in an independent validation cohort consisting of roughly 19 hyperthyroidism patients and some 15 patients who later progressed to ophthalmopathy. The 85 to 100 discovery patients were randomly split 7:3 into training and test sets. The study also compared thyroid tissue and blood T-cell repertoires from roughly six Graves' hyperthyroidism patients. Once sampling was done, hyperthyroidism patients were given methimazole at a starting dose of 30 mg daily, whereas ophthalmopathy patients were given high-dose intravenous methylprednisolone. TCR Vbeta CDR3 sequencing of 135 peripheral blood samples (approximately 44 ophthalmopathy, 70 to 85 hyperthyroidism and roughly 17 progressor patients) is reported in the paper.

Graves' hyperthyroidism was defined as stable when no progression to ophthalmopathy occurred over 18 months of follow-up. The hyperthyroidism patients were between 18 and 65 years old and newly diagnosed, with a disease duration of less than 2 months. Patients with uncontrolled infections, other autoimmune diseases, pregnancy or lactation were excluded. Diagnoses relied on clinical symptoms, serum thyroxine and TRAb, thyroid ultrasound and orbital computed tomography. Ficoll-Paque density gradient centrifugation was used to isolate PBMCs from approximately 10 ml of fresh peripheral blood. Trizol reagent was used to extract total RNA, and RNA quality was then checked on an Agilent 2100 Bioanalyzer. This clonotype was detected a few times. The antigen it binds to is not known. Base quality data are lacking; no much larger clone is found one base away. The TCR beta CDR3 regions were amplified from the RNA transcripts. The TCR CDR3 was subjected to a first round of RT-PCR using the HTBI primer set and the Qiagen OneStep RT-PCR kit. Libraries were constructed in a second round of multiplex PCR, after which size selection and purification were carried out. Paired-end sequencing of the libraries was performed with 100 bp reads on an Illumina HiSeq2000. As for the original processing: Raw data were processed with SOAPnuke, discarding reads with adapters, uncalled bases, mean Phred below 15, or no exact constant-primer or identifier match. High-quality paired reads were merged with COPE v1.2.5, and unique nucleotide sequences were defined as clonotypes. MiTCR v1.1 was used to align clonotypes to the IMGT TRBV, TRBD and TRBJ reference segments. The analysis included only V-J combinations with a frequency above 0.0001, which together covered 99% to 99.2% of the repertoires. The TCS score was defined as F50 (clonal expansion) divided by E x V (chaos), with BLOSUM62-based TCRdist calculated between CDR3 peptides within each V-J. Welch's t-statistics and random forest reduced 500 to 550 V-J features to around 14, which were used in a naive Bayes classifier (R e1071). The public reads were run again by TCRdb, first through fastp at Q25 and then through MiXCR, and only productive beta chains were kept. CDR3 protein sequences are deduplicated, and each keeps its most common genes and DNA. For this entry, the V and J calls and clone size follow TCRdb and not the study's own pipeline. Here the sample has about 620,000 distinct CDR3 sequences; about a sixth occur a single time. Jointly, the top ten make up approximately 3.9% of the sample.

Here is what the overall study found, with its caveats: No statistical method was used to set the sample size in advance, and investigators knew the group allocation. In validation, the model predicted progression to ophthalmopathy with approximately 70% sensitivity and 72% to 85% specificity, a median of about 6 months before onset. Most expanded thyroid clonotypes (frequency above 0.001) were also found in blood, which suggests that blood repertoires may mirror thyroid immune responses. In cross-validation, a model built on a 13 V-J signature told ophthalmopathy apart from stable hyperthyroidism with 87.88% sensitivity and roughly 81% specificity, and in testing the same model reached 80%/75%.

The V end loses 5 bases and the J end loses 12 bases, and a stretch of 23 bases separates them. From the cysteine up to the phenylalanine, the CDR3 has a length of 15 residues. The sequence is cut down to CDR3 DNA, 45 bases in frame from base 1. CDR1 and CDR2 are read off the germline V gene as SNHLY and FYNNEI. The sequenced sample was blood. The sequence is built from TRBV2 and TRBJ2-4, and perhaps TRBD2 as D gene, on 5 matching bases. This receptor was obtained from a young woman with Graves' hyperthyroidism. CDR3 region: CASSRAGGPPLHQYF. The base sequence is TGTGCCAGCAGTCGGGCAGGAGGCCCGCCACTACATCAGTACTTC.